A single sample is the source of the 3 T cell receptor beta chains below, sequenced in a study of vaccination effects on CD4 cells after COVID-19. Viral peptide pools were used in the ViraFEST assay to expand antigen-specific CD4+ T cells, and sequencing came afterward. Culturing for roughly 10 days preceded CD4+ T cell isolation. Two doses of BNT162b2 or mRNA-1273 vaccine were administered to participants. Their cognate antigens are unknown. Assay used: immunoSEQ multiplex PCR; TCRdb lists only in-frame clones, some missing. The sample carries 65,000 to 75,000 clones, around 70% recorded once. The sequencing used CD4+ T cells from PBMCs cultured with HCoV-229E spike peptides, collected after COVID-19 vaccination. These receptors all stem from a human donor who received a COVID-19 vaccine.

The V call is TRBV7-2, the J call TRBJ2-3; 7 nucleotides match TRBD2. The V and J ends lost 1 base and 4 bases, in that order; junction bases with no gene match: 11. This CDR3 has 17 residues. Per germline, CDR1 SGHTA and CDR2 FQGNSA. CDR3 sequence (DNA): TGTGCCAGCAGCTTAGTCCGAGCGACTAGCTATCCAGATACGCAGTATTTT. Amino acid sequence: CASSLVRATSYPDTQYF.

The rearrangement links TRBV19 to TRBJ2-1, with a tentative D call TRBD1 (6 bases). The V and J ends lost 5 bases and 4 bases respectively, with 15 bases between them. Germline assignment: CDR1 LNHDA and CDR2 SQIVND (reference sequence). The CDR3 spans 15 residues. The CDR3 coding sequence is TGTGCCAGTAGTGCACAGGGAGCCCCGTACAATGAGCAGTTCTTC. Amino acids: CASSAQGAPYNEQFF.

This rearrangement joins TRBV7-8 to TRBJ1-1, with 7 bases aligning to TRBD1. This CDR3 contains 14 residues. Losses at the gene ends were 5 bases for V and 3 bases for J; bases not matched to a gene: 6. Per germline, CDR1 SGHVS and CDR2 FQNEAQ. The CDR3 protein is CASSVTGYDTEAFF. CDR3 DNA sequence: TGTGCCAGCAGCGTGACAGGGTATGACACTGAAGCTTTCTTT.